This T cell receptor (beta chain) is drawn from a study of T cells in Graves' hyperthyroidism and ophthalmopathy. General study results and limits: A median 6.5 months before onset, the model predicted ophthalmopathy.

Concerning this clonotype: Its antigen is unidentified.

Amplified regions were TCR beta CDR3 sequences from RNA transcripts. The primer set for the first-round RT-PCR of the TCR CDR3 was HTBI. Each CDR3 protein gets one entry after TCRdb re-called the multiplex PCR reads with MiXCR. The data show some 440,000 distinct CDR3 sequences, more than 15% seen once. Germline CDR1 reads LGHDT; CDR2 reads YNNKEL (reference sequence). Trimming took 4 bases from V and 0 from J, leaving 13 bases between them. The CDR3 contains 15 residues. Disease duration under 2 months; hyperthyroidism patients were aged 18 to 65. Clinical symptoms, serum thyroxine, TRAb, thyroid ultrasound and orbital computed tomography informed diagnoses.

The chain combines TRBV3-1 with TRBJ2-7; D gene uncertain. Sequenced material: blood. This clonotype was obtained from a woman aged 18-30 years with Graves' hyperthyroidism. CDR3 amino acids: CASSRAPDTSYEQYF. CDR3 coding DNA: TGTGCCAGCAGCCGAGCCCCCGACACCTCCTACGAGCAGTACTTC.